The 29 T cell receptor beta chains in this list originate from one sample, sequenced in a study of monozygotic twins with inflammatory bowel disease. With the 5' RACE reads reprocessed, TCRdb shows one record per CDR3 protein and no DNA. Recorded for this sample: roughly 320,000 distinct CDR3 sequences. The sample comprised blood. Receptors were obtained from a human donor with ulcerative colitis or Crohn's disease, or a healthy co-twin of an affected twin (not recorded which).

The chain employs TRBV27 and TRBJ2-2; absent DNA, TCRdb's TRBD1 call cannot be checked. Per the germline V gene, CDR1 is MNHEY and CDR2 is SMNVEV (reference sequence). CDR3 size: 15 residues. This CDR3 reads CASTYNRGRVGELFF.

The CDR3 protein is CATSDGGAYEQYF. The rearrangement links TRBV24-1 to TRBJ2-7; TCRdb indicates TRBD1, and absent DNA this call remains unverified. The length of the CDR3 is 13 residues. The germline gives CDR1 KGHDR, CDR2 SFDVKD.

This CDR3 is CATSGMRQGITNEQFF. The chain uses TRBV24-1 and TRBJ2-1; TCRdb selects TRBD1, and the lack of DNA leaves this call unchecked. Per germline, CDR1 KGHDR and CDR2 SFDVKD. This CDR3 has 16 amino acids.

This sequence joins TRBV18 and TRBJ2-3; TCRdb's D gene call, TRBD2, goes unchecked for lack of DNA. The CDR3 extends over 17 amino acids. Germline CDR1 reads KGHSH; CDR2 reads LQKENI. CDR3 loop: CANSKGSVKWTTDTQYF.

CDR3 amino acids: CASSSTGLKGYEQYF. V usage is TRBV7-9 and J usage is TRBJ2-7; the D call of TRBD1 rests on TCRdb alone, since no DNA is present to check it. This CDR3 region has 15 residues. The germline gives CDR1 SEHNR, CDR2 FQNEAQ (reference sequence).

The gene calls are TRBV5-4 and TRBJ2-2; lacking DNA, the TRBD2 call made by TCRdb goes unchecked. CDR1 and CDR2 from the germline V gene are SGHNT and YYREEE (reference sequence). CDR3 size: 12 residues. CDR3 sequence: CASPSNTGELFF.

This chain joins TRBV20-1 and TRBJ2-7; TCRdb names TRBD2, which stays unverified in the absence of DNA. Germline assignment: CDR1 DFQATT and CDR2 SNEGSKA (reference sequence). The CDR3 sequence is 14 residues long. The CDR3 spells CSAQGTSGPYEQYF.

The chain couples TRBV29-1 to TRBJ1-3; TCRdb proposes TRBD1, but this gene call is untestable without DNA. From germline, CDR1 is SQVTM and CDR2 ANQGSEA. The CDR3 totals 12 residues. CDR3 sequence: CSADSQGNTIYF.

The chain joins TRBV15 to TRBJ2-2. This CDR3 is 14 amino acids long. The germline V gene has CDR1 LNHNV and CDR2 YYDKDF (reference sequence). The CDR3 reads CATSRGGNTGELFF.

This CDR3 is CAISDFGQGGTEAFF. The chain is built from TRBV10-3 and TRBJ1-1; TCRdb outputs TRBD1, but without DNA this stays unchecked. Looked up from germline, CDR1 is ENHRY and CDR2 is SYGVKD. This CDR3 spans 15 amino acids.

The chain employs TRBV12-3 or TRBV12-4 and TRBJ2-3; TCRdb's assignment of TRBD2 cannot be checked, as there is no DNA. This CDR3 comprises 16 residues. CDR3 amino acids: CASSARLAQTTDTQYF.

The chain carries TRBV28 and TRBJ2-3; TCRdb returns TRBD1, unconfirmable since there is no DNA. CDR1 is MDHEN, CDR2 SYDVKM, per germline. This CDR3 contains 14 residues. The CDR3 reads CASSLRGGTDTQYF.

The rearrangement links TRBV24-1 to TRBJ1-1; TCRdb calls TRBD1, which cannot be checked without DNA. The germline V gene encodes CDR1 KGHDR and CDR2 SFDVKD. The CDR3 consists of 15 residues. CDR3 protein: CATRDRSGAAAEAFF.

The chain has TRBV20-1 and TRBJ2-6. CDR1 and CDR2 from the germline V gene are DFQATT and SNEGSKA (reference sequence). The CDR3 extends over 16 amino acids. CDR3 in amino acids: CSARPDGASGANVLTF.

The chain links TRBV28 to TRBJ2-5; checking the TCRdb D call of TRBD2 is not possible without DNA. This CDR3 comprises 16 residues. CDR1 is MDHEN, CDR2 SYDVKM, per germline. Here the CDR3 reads CASREGLSAGEETQYF.

The CDR3 reads CSTDRAGVGTDTQYF. V gene TRBV20-1 combines with J gene TRBJ2-3; the TRBD2 assignment by TCRdb is unverifiable without DNA. This CDR3 comprises 15 residues. Germline CDR1 DFQATT, CDR2 SNEGSKA (reference sequence).

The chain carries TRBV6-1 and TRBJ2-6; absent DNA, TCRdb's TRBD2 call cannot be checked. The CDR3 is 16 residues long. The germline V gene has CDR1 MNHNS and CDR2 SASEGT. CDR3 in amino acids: CASCRGILSGANVLTF.

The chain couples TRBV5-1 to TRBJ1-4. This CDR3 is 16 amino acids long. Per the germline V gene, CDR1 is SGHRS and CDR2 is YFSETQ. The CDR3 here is CASSLQGESSNEKLFF.

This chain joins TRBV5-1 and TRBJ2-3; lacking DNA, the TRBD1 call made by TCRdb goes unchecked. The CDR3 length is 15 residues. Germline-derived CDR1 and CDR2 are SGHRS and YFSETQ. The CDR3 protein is CASVDRGETTDTQYF.

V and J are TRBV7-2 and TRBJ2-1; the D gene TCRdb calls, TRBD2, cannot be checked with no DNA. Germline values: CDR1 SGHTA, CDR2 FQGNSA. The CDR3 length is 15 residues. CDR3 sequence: CASSPTSGRAHEQFF.

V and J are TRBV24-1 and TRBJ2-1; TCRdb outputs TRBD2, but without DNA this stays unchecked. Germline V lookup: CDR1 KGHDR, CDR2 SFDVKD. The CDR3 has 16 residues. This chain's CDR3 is CATSDHSGSSYNEQFF.

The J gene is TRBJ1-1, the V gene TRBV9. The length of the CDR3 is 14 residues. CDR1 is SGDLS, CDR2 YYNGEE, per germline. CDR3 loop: CASSVALLNTEAFF.

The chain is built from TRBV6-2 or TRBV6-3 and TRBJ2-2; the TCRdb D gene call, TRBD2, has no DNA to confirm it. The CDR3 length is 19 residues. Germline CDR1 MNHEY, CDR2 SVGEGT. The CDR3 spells CASSYPLLAGGPDTGEPFF.

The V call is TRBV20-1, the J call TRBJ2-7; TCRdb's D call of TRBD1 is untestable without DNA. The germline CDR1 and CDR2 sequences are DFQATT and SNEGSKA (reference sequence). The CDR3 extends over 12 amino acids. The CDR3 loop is CSAGGGGHEQYF.

CDR3 in amino acids: CASSHLLEQFF. The V gene is TRBV11-1, the J gene TRBJ2-1. The length of the CDR3 is 11 residues. The germline gives CDR1 SGHAT, CDR2 FQDESV (reference sequence).

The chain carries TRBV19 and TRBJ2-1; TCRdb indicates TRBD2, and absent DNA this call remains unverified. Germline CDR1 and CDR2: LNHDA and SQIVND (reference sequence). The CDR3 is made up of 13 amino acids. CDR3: CASSIGGSGEQFF.

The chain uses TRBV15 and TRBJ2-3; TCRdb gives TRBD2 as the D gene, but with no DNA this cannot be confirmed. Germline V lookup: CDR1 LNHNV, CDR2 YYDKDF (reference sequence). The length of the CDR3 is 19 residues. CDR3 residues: CATSPGRGGSLLSTDTQYF.

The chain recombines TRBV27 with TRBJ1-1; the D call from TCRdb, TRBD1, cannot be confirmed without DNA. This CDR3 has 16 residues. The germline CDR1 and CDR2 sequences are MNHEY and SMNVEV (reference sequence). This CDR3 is CASSLSRGGAGTEAFF.

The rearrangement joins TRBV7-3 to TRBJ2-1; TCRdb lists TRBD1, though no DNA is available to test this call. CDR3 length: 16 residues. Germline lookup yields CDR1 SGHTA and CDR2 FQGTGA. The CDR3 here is CASSSKPGQGSNEQFF.